The TCR beta chain under discussion was sequenced for a study of blood T cells in healthy people across ages. Sample-barcoded 5' priming and a J-beta primer mix drove a second PCR of roughly 6 to 12 cycles. MiXCR, applied by TCRdb to the 5' RACE reads, yields one record per CDR3 protein. This sample has roughly 1,000,000 distinct CDR3 sequences; under 30% occur once, and the top ten carry approximately 0.71%. As regards this clonotype: Sequence at one end of the junction differs from germline and may be a read error.

The CDR3 is made up of 12 amino acids. CDR1 is DFQATT and CDR2 is SNEGSKA in the germline V gene (reference sequence). These data are also associated with another study on T cells of mothers and their children.

The TCR originated in a girl aged 2-9 years in good health. The sequencing input was blood. The chain combines TRBV20-1 with TRBJ1-1; 9 bases are shared with TRBD1. In DNA form, the CDR3 reads TGCAGTGCCCCGACAGGGGGAACTGAAGCTCTCTTT. Residues: CSAPTGGTEALF.